This T cell receptor (beta chain) was sequenced in a study of human T cells and chemical hapten exposure. Study as a whole: Subjects had 2% DPC placed on about 2 cm by about 2 cm of upper inner arm skin for sensitization. Alopecia areata, totalis or universalis was found in mostly female patients.

In germline, CDR1 is MDHEN, CDR2 SYDVKM. The CDR3 covers 16 residues. Trimming cost V 2 bases and J 10 bases; bases outside gene matches: 12. Study findings and constraints: Significantly more large CDR3 similarity clusters arose among expanded TCRs than among controls.

Specified time point: patch test 2, 6 weeks after DPC sensitization. Treatment specified: therapeutic diphenylcyclopropenone sensitization with weekly scalp DPC. Source study methods: Across samples, TCR counts had a median of about 100,000 and ranged from about 20,000 to 750,000. TCRdb fed the RACE reads into MiXCR, producing one record per CDR3 protein. TCRdb, rather than the study authors, made the V and J calls. The table includes just over 350,000 distinct CDR3 sequences, roughly 6% detected once. A word on this clonotype: What it binds is not known.

The sample consisted of whole blood, taken in connection with sensitization to the hapten diphenylcyclopropenone (DPC). This chain joins TRBV28 and TRBJ1-5, with TRBD1 matching over 9 bases. This clonotype was obtained from a woman younger than 35 with alopecia areata. Some clones in this sample may be carry-over from other donors' samples. The CDR3 sequence: CASSLGPGTGKLPQHF. In nucleotides, the CDR3 is TGTGCCAGCAGTTTAGGCCCCGGGACAGGGAAGCTCCCCCAGCATTTT. The variable domain in full, completed from reference TRBV28 and TRBJ1-5, reads DVKVTQSSRYLVKRTGEKVFLECVQDMDHENMFWYRQDPGLGLRLIYFSYDVKMKEKGDIPEGYSVSREKKERFSLILESASTNQTSMYLCASSLGPGTGKLPQHFGDGTRLSIL.